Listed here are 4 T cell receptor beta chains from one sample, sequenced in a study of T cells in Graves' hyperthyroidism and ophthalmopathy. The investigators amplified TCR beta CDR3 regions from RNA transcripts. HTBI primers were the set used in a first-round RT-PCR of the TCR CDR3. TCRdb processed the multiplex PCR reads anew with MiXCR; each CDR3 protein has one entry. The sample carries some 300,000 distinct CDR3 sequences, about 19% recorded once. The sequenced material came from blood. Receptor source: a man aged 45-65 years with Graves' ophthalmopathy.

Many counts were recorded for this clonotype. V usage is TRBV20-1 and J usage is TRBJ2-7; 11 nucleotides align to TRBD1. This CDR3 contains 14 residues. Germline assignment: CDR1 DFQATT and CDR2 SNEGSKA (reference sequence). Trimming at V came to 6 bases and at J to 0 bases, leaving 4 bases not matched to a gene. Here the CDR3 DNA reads TGCAGTGCCCGGGACAGGGGGGACTCCTACGAGCAGTACTTC. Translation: CSARDRGDSYEQYF.

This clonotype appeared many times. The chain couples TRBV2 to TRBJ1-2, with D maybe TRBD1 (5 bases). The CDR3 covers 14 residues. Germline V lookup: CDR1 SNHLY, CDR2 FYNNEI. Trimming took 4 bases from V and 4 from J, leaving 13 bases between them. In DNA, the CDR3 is TGTGCCAGCAGTGGAGCGGGGCGGACCTATGGCTACACCTTC. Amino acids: CASSGAGRTYGYTF.

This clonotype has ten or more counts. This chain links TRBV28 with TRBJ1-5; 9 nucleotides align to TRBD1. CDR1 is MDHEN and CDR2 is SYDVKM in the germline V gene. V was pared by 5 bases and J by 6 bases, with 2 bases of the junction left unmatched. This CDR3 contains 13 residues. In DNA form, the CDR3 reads TGTGCCAGCAGTGCGGACAGGGGTCAGCCCCAGCATTTT. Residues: CASSADRGQPQHF.

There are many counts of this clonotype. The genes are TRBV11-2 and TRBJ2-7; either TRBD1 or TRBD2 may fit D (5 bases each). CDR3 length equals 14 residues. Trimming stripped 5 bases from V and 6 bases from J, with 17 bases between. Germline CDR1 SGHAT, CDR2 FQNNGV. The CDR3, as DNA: TGTGCCAGCAGCCCACAAGGGACCGCGAGCGAGCAGTACTTC. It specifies CASSPQGTASEQYF.